This TCR beta chain emerged from a study of blood T cells in healthy people across ages. General study points: It was not known whether donors were CMV positive (a possible confounder of expanded clonotype changes). With age, beta diversity per million T cells declined roughly linearly, significantly by about 37.

Together with a sample-barcoded 5' primer, a J-beta primer mix was included in a second PCR lasting roughly 6 to 12 cycles. Using its own MiXCR run on the 5' RACE reads, TCRdb lists one record per CDR3 protein. Here the sample spans about a million distinct CDR3 sequences, just over 50% being singletons. The trim removed 7 bases at V and 0 bases at J, leaving 7 bases unmatched. This CDR3 region has 15 residues. From germline, CDR1 is SEHNR and CDR2 FQNEAQ (reference sequence). Concerning this clonotype itself: Its antigen is undetermined.

Sequencing was performed on blood. The sequence was obtained from a woman between 55 and 75 years old in good health. This chain uses TRBV7-9 with TRBJ2-3; 7 bases agree with TRBD1. CDR3 residues: CASIPDRMSTDTQYF. The CDR3 DNA reads as TGTGCCAGCATTCCGGACAGGATGAGCACAGATACGCAGTATTTT. The entire variable domain, with the rest obtained from reference TRBV7-9 and TRBJ2-3, is as follows: DTGVSQNPRHKITKRGQNVTFRCDPISEHNRLYWYRQTLGQGPEFLTYFQNEAQLEKSRLLSDRFSAERPKGSFSTLEIQRTEQGDSAMYLCASIPDRMSTDTQYFGPGTRLTVL.